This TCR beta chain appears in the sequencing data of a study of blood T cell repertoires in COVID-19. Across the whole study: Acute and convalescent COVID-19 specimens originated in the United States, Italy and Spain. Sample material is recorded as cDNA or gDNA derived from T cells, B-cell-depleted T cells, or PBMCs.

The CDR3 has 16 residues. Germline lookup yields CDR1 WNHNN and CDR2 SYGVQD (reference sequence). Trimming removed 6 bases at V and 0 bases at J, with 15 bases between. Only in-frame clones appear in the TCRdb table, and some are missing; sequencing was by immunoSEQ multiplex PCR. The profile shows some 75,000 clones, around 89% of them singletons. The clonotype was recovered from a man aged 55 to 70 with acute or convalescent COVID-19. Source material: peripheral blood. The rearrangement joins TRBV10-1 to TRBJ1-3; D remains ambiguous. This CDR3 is CASRERRKSSGNTIYF. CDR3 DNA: TGCGCCAGCAGGGAAAGGAGAAAGAGCTCTGGAAACACCATATATTTT.